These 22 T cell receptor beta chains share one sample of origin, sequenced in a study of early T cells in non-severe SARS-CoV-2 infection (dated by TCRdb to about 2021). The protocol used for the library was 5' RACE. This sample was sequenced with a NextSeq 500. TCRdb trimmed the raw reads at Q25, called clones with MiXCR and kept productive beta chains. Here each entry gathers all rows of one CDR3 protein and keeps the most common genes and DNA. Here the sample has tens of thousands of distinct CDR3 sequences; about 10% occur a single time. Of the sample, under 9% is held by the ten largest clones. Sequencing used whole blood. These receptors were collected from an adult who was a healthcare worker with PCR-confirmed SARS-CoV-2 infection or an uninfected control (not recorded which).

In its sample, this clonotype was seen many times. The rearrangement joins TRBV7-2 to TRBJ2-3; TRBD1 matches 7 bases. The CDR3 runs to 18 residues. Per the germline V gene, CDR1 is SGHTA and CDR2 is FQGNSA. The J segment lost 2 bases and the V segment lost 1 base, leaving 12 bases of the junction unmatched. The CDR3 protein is CASSLDFNRGSNTDTQYF. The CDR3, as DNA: TGTGCCAGCAGCTTAGACTTCAACAGGGGTTCAAACACAGATACGCAGTATTTT. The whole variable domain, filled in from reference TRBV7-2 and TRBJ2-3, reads GAGVSQSPSNKVTEKGKDVELRCDPISGHTALYWYRQSLGQGLEFLIYFQGNSAPDKSGLPSDRFSAERTGGSVSTLTIQRTQQEDSAVYLCASSLDFNRGSNTDTQYFGPGTRLTVL.

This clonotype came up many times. The CDR3 loop reads CASSSGAETEKLFF. The CDR3 bases are TGTGCCAGCAGCTCAGGGGCAGAAACTGAAAAACTGTTTTTT. The chain joins TRBV7-9 to TRBJ1-4; D possibly corresponds to TRBD1 (6 bases). V shed 4 bases and J shed 7 bases, with 13 bases lying between them. The CDR3 loop spans 14 amino acids. Germline V gene sequence: CDR1 SEHNR, CDR2 FQNEAQ (reference sequence).

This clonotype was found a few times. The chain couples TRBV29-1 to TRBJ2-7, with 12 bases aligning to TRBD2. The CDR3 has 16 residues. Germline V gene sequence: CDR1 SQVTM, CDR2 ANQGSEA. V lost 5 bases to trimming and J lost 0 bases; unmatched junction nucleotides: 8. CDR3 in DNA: TGCAGCGTTCGGGGACTAGCGGGCAAAATCTCCTACGAGCAGTACTTC. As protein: CSVRGLAGKISYEQYF.

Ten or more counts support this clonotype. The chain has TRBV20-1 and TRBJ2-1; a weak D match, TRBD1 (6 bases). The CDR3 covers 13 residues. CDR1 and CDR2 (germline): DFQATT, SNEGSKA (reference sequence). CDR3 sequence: CSLPGVVSNEQFF. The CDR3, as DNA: TGCAGCCTCCCAGGGGTAGTATCCAATGAGCAGTTCTTC.

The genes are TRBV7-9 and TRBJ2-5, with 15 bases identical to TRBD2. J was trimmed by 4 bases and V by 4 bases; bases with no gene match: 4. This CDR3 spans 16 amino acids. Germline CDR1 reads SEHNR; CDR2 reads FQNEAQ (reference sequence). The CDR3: CASSSPGLAGGETQYF. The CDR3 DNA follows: TGTGCCAGCAGCTCGCCGGGACTAGCGGGAGGAGAGACCCAGTACTTC.

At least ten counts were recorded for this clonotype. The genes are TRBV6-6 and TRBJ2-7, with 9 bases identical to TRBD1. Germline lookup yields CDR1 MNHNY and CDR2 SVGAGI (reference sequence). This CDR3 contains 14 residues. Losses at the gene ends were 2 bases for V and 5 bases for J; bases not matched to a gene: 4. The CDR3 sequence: CASSYGQGSNEQYF. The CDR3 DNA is TGTGCCAGCAGTTACGGACAGGGGTCGAACGAGCAGTACTTC.

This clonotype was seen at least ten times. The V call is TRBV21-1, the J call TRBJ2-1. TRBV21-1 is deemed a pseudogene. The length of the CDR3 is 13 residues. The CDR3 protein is CASSKVPANEQFF. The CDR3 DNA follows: TGTGCCAGCAGCAAAGTCCCAGCCAATGAGCAGTTCTTC.

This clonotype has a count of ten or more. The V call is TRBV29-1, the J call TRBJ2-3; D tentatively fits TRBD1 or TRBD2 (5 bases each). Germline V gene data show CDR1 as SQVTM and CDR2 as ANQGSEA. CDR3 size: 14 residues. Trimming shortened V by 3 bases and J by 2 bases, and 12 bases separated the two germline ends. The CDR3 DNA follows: TGCAGCGTTGATGTCCCGGGACCCACAGATACGCAGTATTTT. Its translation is CSVDVPGPTDTQYF.

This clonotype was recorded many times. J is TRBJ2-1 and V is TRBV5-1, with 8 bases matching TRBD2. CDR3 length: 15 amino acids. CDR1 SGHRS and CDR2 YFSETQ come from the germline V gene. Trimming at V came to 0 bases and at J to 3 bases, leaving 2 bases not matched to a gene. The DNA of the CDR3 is TGCGCCAGCAGCTTGGGACTAGCGATCTACAATGAGCAGTTCTTC. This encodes CASSLGLAIYNEQFF.

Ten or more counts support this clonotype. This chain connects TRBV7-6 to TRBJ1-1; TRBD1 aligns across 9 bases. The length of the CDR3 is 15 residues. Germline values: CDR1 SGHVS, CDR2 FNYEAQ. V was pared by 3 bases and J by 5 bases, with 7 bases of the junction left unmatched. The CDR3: CASSLSGTGLTEAFF. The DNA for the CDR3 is TGTGCCAGCAGCTTGAGCGGGACAGGGTTAACTGAAGCTTTCTTT.

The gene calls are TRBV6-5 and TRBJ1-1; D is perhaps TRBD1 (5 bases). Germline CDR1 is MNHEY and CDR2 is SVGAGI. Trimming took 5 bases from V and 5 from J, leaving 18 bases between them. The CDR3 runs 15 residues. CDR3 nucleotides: TGTGCCAGCAGTCACCCCCCGGGGACGGGGACTGAAGCTTTCTTT. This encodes CASSHPPGTGTEAFF.

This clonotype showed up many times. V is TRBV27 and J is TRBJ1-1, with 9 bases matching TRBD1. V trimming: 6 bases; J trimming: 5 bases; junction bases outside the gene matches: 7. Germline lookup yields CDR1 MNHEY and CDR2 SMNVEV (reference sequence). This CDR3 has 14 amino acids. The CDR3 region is CASSYGTGKTEAFF. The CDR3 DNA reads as TGTGCCAGCAGCTACGGGACAGGGAAGACTGAAGCTTTCTTT.

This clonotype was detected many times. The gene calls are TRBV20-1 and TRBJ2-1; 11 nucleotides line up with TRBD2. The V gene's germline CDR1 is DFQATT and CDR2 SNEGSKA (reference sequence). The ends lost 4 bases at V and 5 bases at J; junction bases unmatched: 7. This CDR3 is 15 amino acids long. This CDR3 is CSAIPGTSGNNEQFF. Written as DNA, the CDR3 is TGCAGTGCTATCCCCGGGACTAGCGGAAACAATGAGCAGTTCTTC.

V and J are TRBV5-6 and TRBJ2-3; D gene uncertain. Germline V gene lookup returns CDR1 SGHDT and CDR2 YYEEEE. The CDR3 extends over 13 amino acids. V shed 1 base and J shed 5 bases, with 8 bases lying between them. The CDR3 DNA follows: TGTGCCAGCAGCTTGAGACCCCAAGATACGCAGTATTTT. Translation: CASSLRPQDTQYF.

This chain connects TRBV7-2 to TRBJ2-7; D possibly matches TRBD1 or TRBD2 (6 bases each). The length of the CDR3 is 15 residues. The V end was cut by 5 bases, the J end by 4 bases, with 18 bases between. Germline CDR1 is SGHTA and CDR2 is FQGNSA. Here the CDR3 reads CASSRQWGALYEQYF. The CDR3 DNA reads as TGTGCCAGCAGCCGCCAATGGGGGGCGCTTTACGAGCAGTACTTC. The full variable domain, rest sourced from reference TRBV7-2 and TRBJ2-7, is GAGVSQSPSNKVTEKGKDVELRCDPISGHTALYWYRQSLGQGLEFLIYFQGNSAPDKSGLPSDRFSAERTGGSVSTLTIQRTQQEDSAVYLCASSRQWGALYEQYFGPGTRLTVT.

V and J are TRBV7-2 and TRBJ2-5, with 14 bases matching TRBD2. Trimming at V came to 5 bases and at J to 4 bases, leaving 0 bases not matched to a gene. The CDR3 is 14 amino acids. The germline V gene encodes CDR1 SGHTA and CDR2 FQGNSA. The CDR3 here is CASSGLAGGETQYF. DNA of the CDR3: TGTGCCAGCAGCGGACTAGCGGGAGGAGAGACCCAGTACTTC. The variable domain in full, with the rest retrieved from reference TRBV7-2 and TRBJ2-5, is GAGVSQSPSNKVTEKGKDVELRCDPISGHTALYWYRQSLGQGLEFLIYFQGNSAPDKSGLPSDRFSAERTGGSVSTLTIQRTQQEDSAVYLCASSGLAGGETQYFGPGTRLLVL.

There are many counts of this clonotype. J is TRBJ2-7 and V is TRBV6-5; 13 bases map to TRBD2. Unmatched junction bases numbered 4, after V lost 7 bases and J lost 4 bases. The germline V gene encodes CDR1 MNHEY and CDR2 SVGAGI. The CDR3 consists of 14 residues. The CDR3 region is CASTETSGRYEQYF. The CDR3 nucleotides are TGTGCCAGCACGGAGACTAGCGGGAGGTACGAGCAGTACTTC.

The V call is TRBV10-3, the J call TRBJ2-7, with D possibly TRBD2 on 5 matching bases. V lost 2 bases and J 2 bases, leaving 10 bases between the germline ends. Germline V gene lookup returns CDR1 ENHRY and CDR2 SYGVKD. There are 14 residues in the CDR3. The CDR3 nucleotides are TGTGCCATCAGTGAGGCGACTACTACCTACGAGCAGTACTTC. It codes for CAISEATTTYEQYF.

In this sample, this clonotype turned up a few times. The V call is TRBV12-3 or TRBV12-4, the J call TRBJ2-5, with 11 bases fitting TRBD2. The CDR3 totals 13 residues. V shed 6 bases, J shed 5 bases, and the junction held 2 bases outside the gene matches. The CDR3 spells CASRLAGVETQYF. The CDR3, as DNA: TGTGCCAGCAGACTAGCGGGGGTGGAGACCCAGTACTTC.

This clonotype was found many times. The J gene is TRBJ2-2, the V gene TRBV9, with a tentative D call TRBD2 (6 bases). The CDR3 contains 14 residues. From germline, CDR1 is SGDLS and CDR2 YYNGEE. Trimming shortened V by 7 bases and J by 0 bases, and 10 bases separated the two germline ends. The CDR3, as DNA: TGTGCCAGCGGACTACACGCGAACACCGGGGAGCTGTTTTTT. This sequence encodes CASGLHANTGELFF.

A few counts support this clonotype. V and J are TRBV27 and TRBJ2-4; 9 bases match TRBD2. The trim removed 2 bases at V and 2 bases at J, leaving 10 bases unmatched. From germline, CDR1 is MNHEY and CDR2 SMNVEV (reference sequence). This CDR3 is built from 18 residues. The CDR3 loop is CASSLVSGSGSSKNIQYF. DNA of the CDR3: TGTGCCAGCAGTTTAGTTAGCGGGAGTGGTAGCTCCAAAAACATTCAGTACTTC.

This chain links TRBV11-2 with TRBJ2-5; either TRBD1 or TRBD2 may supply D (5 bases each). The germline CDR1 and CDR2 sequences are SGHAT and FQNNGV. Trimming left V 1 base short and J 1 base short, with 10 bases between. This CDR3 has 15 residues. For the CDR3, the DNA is TGTGCCAGCAGCTTAGCCGGGACGGGCCAAGAGACCCAGTACTTC. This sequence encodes CASSLAGTGQETQYF.